Listed here are 6 T cell receptor beta chains from one sample, sequenced in a study of blood T cell repertoires in COVID-19. Profiled with immunoSEQ multiplex PCR; TCRdb holds only in-frame clones, not every one. The sample has over 200,000 clones, approximately 91% seen once. The sample was peripheral blood. These receptor sequences come from a person aged 18 to 30 with COVID-19, enrolled during active disease.

V and J are TRBV5-1 and TRBJ1-1, with TRBD1 matching over 8 bases. With 2 bases clipped from V and 4 bases from J, the junction kept 7 bases outside the gene matches. Per the germline V gene, CDR1 is SGHRS and CDR2 is YFSETQ. The CDR3 totals 15 residues. As DNA, the CDR3 is TGCGCCAGCAGCTTCGCCGGACAGGGAGGCACTGAAGCTTTCTTT. This sequence encodes CASSFAGQGGTEAFF.

A word on this clone: Germline and junction disagree at one end, which may indicate a read error. V and J are TRBV7-7 and TRBJ2-5; D remains unclear. Germline CDR1 reads SSHAT; CDR2 reads FNYEAQ (reference sequence). The CDR3 spans 13 residues. CDR3 DNA: TGTGCTAGCAGCTTAGTACATAAAGAGACCCAGTACTTC. Its translation: CASSLVHKETQYF.

This chain joins TRBV7-9 and TRBJ1-2; D gene uncertain. V dropped 5 bases and J dropped 4 bases, with 23 bases sitting between them. Germline V lookup: CDR1 SEHNR, CDR2 FQNEAQ (reference sequence). This CDR3 is built from 17 residues. CDR3 DNA sequence: TGTGCCAGCAGCCCCATTGACGGCGGCGTTACTTCCTATGGCTACACCTTC. It yields the protein CASSPIDGGVTSYGYTF.

The chain uses TRBV2 and TRBJ2-1, with no clear D. V gave up 10 bases and J gave up 9 bases, with 13 bases separating them. This CDR3 is built from 11 residues. The germline V gene encodes CDR1 SNHLY and CDR2 FYNNEI. The CDR3 region has the DNA TGTGCCACCTCTTATACGGGTGAGCAGTTCTTC. It specifies CATSYTGEQFF.

The chain links TRBV18 to TRBJ2-3; 10 bases are shared with TRBD2. The CDR3 consists of 16 residues. Germline CDR1 and CDR2: KGHSH and LQKENI. The V gene end was trimmed by 6 bases and the J gene end by 1 base; junction bases not matched to a gene: 7. The CDR3 is CASSLFGLAGTDTQYF. The DNA for the CDR3 is TGTGCCAGCTCGCTCTTCGGACTAGCGGGCACAGATACGCAGTATTTT. The complete variable domain, with remaining parts taken from reference TRBV18 and TRBJ2-3, reads NAGVMQNPRHLVRRRGQEARLRCSPMKGHSHVYWYRQLPEEGLKFMVYLQKENIIDESGMPKERFSAEFPKEGPSILRIQQVVRGDSAAYFCASSLFGLAGTDTQYFGPGTRLTVL.

This rearrangement joins TRBV7-2 to TRBJ2-5; D is ambiguous. CDR1 and CDR2 (germline): SGHTA, FQGNSA. The V end lost 2 bases, the J end lost 1 base, and 8 bases lay between the germline ends. The CDR3 consists of 14 residues. The CDR3 DNA reads as TGTGCCAGCAGCTTAAATGGGCCCCAAGAGACCCAGTACTTC. It translates to CASSLNGPQETQYF.